The T cell receptor (beta chain) described here comes from a study of T cells in Graves' hyperthyroidism and ophthalmopathy. Ophthalmopathy patients all had a Clinical Activity Score of at least 3, a NOSPECS grade of at least 4 and disease under 3 months old. The PBMCs studied were ones that came from 10 ml fresh peripheral blood. Amplified regions were TCR beta CDR3 sequences from RNA transcripts. The TCR CDR3 first-round RT-PCR relied on the HTBI primer set. TCRdb processed the multiplex PCR reads anew with MiXCR; each CDR3 protein has one entry. The profile shows fewer than 450,000 distinct CDR3 sequences, about 18% of them singletons. V shed 8 bases and J shed 6 bases, with 4 bases lying between them. Per germline, CDR1 SGHAT and CDR2 FQNNGV. This CDR3 has 9 residues. This clonotype appeared many times.

Sequenced material: blood. The rearrangement uses TRBV11-2 and TRBJ2-5, with no clear D. The clonotype was recovered from a man between 18 and 29 years old with Graves' ophthalmopathy. The CDR3 loop is CASGQTQYF. CDR3 coding DNA: TGTGCCAGCGGCCAGACCCAGTACTTC.